This T cell receptor beta chain comes out of a study of Graves' ophthalmopathy and Graves' hyperthyroidism. Study-wide results and caveats: For separating ophthalmopathy from stable hyperthyroidism, a 13-signature model gave less than 90% sensitivity and approximately 76% specificity.

About this clonotype itself: The antigen remains undetermined.

V shed 4 bases and J 2 bases; nucleotides not matched to a gene: 6. This CDR3 is 14 amino acids long. Per germline, CDR1 SGHRS and CDR2 YFSETQ. Amplification from RNA transcripts yielded the TCR beta CDR3 regions. Following a first-round RT-PCR that used HTBI primers, a second-round multiplex PCR was carried out. MiXCR was run by TCRdb on the multiplex PCR reads, yielding one entry per CDR3 protein. The sample shows 200,000 to 250,000 distinct CDR3 sequences, around 50% of them seen only once. The chain combines TRBV5-1 with TRBJ2-7; the match to TRBD1 covers 7 bases. Sequencing was done on a sample of peripheral blood. This clonotype was sampled from an adult man with Graves' ophthalmopathy. This CDR3 reads CASSDTGQTYEQYF. The CDR3 nucleotides are TGCGCCAGCAGCGACACGGGACAGACCTACGAGCAGTACTTC.